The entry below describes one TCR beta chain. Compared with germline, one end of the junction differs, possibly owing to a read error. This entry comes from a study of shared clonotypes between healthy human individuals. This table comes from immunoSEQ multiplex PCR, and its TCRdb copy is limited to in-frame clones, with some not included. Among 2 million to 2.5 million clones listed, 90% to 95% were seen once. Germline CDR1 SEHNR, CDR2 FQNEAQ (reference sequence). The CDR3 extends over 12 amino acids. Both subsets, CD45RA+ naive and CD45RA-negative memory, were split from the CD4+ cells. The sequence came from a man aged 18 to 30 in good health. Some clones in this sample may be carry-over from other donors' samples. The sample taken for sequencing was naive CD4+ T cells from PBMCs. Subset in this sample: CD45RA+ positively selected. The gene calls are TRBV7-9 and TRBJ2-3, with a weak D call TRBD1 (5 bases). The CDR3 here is CASSLIGQGWDF. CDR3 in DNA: TGTGCCAGCAGCCTTATTGGTCAGGGATGGGATTTT.